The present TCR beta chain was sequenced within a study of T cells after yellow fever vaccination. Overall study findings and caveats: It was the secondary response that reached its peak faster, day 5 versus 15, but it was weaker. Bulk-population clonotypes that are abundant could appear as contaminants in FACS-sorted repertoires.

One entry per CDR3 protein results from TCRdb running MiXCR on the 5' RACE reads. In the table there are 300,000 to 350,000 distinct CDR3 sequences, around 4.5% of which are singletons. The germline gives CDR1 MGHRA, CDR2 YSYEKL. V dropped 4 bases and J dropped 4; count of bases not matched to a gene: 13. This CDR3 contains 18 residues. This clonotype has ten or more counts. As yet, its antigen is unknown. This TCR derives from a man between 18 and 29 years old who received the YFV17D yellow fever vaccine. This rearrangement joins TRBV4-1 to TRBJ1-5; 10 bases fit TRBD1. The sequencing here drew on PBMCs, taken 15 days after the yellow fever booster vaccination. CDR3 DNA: TGCGCCAGCAGCCGAAACCGGGACAGGGGAAGAGGAAATCAGCCCCAGCATTTT. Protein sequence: CASSRNRDRGRGNQPQHF.